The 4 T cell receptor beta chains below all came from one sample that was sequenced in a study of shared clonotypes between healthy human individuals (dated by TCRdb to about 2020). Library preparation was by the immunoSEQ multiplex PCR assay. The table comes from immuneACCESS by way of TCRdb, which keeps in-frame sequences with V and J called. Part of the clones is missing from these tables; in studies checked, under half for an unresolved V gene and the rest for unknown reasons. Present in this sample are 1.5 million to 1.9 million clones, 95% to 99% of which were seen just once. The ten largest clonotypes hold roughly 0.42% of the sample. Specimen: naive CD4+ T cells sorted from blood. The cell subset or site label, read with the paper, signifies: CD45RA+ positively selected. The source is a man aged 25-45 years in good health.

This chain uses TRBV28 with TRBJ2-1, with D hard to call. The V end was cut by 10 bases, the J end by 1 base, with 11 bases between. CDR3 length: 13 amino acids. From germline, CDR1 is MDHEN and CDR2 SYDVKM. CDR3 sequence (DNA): TGTGCCACCCGGGCACCTTCCTACAATGAGCAGTTCTTC. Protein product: CATRAPSYNEQFF. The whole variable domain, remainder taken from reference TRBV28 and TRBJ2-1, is DVKVTQSSRYLVKRTGEKVFLECVQDMDHENMFWYRQDPGLGLRLIYFSYDVKMKEKGDIPEGYSVSREKKERFSLILESASTNQTSMYLCATRAPSYNEQFFGPGTRLTVL.

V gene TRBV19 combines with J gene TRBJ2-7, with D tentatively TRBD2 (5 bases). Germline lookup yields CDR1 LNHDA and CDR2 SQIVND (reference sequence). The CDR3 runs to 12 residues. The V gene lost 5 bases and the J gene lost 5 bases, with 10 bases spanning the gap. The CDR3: CASSEGRNEQYF. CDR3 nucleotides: TGTGCCAGTAGTGAGGGCAGGAACGAGCAGTACTTC.

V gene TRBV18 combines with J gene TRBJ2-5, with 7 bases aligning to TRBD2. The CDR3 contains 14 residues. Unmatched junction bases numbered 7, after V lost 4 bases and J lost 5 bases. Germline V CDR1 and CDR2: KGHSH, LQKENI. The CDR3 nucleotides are TGTGCCAGCTCACTCAGCGGGGCGGGGGAGACCCAGTACTTC. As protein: CASSLSGAGETQYF.

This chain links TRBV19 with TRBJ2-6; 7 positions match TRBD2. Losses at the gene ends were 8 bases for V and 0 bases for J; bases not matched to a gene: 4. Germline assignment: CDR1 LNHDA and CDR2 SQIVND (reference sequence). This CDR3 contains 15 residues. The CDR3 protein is CASGGEGSGANVLTF. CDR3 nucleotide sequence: TGTGCCAGTGGAGGGGAGGGCTCTGGGGCCAACGTCCTGACTTTC.